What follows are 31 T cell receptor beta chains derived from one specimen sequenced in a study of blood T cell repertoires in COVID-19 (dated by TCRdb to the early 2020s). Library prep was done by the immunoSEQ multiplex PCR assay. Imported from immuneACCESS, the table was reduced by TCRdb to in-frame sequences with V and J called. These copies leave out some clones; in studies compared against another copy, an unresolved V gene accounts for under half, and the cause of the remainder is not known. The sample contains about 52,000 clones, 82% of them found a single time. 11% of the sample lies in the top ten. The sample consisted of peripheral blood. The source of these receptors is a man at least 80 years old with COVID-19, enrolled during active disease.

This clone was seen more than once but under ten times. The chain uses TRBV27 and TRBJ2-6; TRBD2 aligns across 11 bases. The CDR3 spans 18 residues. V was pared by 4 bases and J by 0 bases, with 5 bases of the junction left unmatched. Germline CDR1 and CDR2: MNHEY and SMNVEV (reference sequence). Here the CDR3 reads CASSSPSGGTSGANVLTF. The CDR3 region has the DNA TGTGCCAGCAGTTCGCCTAGCGGGGGGACCTCTGGGGCCAACGTCCTGACTTTC.

The CDR3 is CASKGRGKTTNEKLFF. For the CDR3, the DNA is TGTGCCAGCAAGGGTAGAGGGAAAACGACTAATGAAAAACTGTTTTTT. The V and J genes are TRBV27 and TRBJ1-4; D ambiguous. Trimming left V 7 bases short and J 2 bases short, with 17 bases between. The CDR3 loop spans 16 amino acids. Germline V gene data show CDR1 as MNHEY and CDR2 as SMNVEV (reference sequence).

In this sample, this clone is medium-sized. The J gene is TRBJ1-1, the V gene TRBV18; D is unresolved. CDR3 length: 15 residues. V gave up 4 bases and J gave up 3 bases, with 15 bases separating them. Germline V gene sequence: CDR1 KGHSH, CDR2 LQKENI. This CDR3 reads CASSQNSGVYTEAFF. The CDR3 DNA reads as TGTGCCAGCTCACAAAACTCCGGGGTGTACACTGAAGCTTTCTTT.

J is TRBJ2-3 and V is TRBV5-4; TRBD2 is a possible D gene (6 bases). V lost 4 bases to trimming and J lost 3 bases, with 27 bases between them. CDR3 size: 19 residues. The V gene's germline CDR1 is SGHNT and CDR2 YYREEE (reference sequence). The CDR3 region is CASSPFGLYAGSGTDTQYF. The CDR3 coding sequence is TGTGCCAGCAGCCCGTTCGGACTCTACGCGGGGTCCGGGACAGATACGCAGTATTTT. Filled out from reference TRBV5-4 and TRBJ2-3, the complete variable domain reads ETGVTQSPTHLIKTRGQQVTLRCSSQSGHNTVSWYQQALGQGPQFIFQYYREEENGRGNFPPRFSGLQFPNYSSELNVNALELDDSALYLCASSPFGLYAGSGTDTQYFGPGTRLTVL.

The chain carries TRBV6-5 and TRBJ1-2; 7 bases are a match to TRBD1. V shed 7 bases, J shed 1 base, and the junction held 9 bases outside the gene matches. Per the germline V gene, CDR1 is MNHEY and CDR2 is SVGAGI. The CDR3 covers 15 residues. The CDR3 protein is CASISGRGVNYGYTF. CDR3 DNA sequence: TGTGCCAGCATCTCGGGCAGGGGGGTTAACTATGGCTACACCTTC.

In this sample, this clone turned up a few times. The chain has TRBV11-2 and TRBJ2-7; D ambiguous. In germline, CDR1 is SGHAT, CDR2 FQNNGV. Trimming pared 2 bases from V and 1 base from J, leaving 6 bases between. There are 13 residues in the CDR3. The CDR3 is CASSLQTSYEQYV. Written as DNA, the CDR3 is TGTGCCAGCAGCTTACAAACATCCTACGAGCAGTACGTC.

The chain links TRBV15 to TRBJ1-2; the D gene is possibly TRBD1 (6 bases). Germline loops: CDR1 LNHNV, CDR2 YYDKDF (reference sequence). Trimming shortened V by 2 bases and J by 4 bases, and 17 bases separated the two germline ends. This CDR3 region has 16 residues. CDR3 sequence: CATSRSTPDRGYGYTF. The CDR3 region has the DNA TGTGCCACCAGCAGATCCACCCCGGACAGAGGCTATGGCTACACCTTC.

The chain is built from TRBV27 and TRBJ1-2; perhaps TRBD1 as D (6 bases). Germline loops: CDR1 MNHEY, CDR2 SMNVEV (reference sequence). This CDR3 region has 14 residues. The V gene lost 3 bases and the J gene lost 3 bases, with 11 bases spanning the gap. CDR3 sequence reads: CASSFQGHDYGYTF. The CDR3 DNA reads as TGTGCCAGCAGTTTTCAGGGGCACGACTATGGCTACACCTTC.

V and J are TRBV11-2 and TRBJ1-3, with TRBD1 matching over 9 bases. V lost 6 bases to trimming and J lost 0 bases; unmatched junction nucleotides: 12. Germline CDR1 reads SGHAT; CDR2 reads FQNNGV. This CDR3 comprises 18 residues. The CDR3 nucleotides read TGTGCCAGCAGTAAAGGCCAAGGACAGGGGCCCTCTGGAAACACCATATATTTT. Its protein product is CASSKGQGQGPSGNTIYF. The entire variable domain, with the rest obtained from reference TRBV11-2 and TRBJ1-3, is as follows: EAGVAQSPRYKIIEKRQSVAFWCNPISGHATLYWYQQILGQGPKLLIQFQNNGVVDDSQLPKDRFSAERLKGVDSTLKIQPAKLEDSAVYLCASSKGQGQGPSGNTIYFGEGSWLTVV.

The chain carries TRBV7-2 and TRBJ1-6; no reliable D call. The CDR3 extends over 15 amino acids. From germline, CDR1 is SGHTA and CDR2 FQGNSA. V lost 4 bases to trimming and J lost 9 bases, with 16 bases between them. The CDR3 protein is CASSWGVQVVSPLHF. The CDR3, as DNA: TGTGCCAGCAGCTGGGGAGTGCAGGTAGTTTCACCCCTCCACTTT.

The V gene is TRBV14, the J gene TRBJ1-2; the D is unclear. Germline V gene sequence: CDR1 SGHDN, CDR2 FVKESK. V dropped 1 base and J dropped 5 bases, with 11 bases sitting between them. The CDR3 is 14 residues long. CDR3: CASSQASSSYGYTF. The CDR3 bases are TGTGCCAGCAGCCAAGCGTCGTCCAGTTATGGCTACACCTTC. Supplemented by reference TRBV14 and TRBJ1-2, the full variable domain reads EAGVTQFPSHSVIEKGQTVTLRCDPISGHDNLYWYRRVMGKEIKFLLHFVKESKQDESGMPNNRFLAERTGGTYSTLKVQPAELEDSGVYFCASSQASSSYGYTFGSGTRLTVV.

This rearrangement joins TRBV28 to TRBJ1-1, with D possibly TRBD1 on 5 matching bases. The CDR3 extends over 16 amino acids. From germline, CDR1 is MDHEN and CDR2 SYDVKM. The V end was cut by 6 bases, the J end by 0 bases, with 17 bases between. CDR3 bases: TGTGCCAGCAGCTTGGGAGGGGAGTTCATGAACACTGAAGCTTTCTTT. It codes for CASSLGGEFMNTEAFF.

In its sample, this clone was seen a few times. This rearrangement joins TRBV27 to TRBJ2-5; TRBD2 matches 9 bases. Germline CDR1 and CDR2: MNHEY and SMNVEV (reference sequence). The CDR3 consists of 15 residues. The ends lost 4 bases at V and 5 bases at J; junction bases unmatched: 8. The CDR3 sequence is CASSSLAGWEETQYF. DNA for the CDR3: TGTGCCAGCAGTTCCCTAGCGGGATGGGAGGAGACCCAGTACTTC.

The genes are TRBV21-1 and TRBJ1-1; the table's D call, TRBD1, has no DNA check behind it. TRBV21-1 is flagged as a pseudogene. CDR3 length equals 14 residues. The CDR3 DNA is TGTGCCAGCAGCAAAAAGGGGTACAGGGGAGAAGCTTTCTTT. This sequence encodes CASSKKGYRGEAFF.

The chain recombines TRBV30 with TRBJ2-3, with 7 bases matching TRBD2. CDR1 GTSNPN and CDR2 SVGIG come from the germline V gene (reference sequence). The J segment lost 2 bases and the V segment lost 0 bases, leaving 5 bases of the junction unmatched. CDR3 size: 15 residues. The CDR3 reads CAWSVLAPHTDTQYF. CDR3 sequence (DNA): TGTGCCTGGAGTGTACTAGCGCCCCACACAGATACGCAGTATTTT.

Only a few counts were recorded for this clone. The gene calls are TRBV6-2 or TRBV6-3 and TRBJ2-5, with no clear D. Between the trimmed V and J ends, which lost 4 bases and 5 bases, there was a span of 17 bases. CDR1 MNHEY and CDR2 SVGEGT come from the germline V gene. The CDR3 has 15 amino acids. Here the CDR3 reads CASSFGPSDRETQYF. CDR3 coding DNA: TGTGCCAGCAGTTTTGGGCCGTCGGATAGGGAGACCCAGTACTTC.

The CDR3 DNA reads as TGTGCCATATGGACAGGGGGAATGACTAATGAAAAACTGTTTTTT. Translated: CAIWTGGMTNEKLFF. The rearrangement links TRBV6-5 to TRBJ1-4; 10 bases are shared with TRBD1. This CDR3 region has 15 residues. CDR1 MNHEY and CDR2 SVGAGI come from the germline V gene. Unmatched junction bases numbered 7, after V lost 10 bases and J lost 2 bases.

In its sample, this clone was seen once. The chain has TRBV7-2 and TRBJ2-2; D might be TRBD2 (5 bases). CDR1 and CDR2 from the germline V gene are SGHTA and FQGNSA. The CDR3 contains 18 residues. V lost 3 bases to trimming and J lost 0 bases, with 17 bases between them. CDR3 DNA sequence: TGTGCCAGCAGCTTCCTAGCCGTGGCCCAATCGAACACCGGGGAGCTGTTTTTT. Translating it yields CASSFLAVAQSNTGELFF.

The CDR3 region is CASSLGQGADTQYF. CDR3 DNA: TGTGCCAGCAGCTTAGGACAGGGAGCAGATACGCAGTATTTT. This sequence joins TRBV21-1 and TRBJ2-3; TRBD1 reflects the table's D call only, with no check against the DNA. TRBV21-1 counts as a pseudogene. This CDR3 has 14 amino acids.

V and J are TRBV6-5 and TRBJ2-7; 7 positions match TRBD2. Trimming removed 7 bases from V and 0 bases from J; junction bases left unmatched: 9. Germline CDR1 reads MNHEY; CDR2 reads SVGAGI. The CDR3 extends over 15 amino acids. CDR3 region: CASNIGRGSSYEQYF. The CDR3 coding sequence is TGTGCCAGCAACATCGGGCGCGGGAGCTCCTACGAGCAGTACTTC.

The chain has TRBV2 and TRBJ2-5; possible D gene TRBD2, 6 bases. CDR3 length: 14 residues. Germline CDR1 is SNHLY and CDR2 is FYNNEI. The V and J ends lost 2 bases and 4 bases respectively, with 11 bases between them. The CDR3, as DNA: TGTGCCAGCAGTGAAAGGAGGGCGGGAGAGACCCAGTACTTC. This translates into CASSERRAGETQYF.

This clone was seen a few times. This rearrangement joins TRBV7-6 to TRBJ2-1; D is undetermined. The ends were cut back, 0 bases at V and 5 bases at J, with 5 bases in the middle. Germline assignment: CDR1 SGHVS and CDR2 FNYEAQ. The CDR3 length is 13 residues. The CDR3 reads CASSLAGNNEQFF. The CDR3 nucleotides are TGTGCCAGCAGCTTAGCGGGCAACAATGAGCAGTTCTTC.

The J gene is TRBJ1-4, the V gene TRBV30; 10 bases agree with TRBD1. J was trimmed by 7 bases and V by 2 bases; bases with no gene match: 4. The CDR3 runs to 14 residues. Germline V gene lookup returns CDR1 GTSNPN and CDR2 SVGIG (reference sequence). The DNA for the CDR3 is TGTGCCTGGAGTCAGGACAGGGGGGGTGAAAAACTGTTTTTT. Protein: CAWSQDRGGEKLFF.

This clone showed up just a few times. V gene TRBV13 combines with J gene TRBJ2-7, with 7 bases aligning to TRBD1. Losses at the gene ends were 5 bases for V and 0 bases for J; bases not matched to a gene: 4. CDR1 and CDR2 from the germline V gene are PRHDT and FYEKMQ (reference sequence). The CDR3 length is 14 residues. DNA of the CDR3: TGTGCCAGCAGCGTACAGGGGAGCTCCTACGAGCAGTACTTC. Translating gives CASSVQGSSYEQYF.

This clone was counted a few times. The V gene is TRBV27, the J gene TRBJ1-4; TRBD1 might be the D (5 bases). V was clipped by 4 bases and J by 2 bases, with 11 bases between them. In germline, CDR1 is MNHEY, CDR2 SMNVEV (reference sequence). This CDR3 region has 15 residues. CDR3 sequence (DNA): TGTGCCAGCAGTTCCTCGACAGCTACTAATGAAAAACTGTTTTTT. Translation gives CASSSSTATNEKLFF.

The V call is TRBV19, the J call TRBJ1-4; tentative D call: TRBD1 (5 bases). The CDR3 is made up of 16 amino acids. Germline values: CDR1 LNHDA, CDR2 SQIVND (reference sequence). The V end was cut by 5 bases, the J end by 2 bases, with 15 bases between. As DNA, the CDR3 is TGTGCCAGTAGTCCCCGCCTTGGGGGGACTAATGAAAAACTGTTTTTT. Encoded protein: CASSPRLGGTNEKLFF.

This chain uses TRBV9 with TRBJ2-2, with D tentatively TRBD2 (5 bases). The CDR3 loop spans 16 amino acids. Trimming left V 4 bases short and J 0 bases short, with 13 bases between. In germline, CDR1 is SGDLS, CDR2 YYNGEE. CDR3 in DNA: TGTGCCAGCAGCCCCCGGTCACTAGCGAACACCGGGGAGCTGTTTTTT. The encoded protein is CASSPRSLANTGELFF.

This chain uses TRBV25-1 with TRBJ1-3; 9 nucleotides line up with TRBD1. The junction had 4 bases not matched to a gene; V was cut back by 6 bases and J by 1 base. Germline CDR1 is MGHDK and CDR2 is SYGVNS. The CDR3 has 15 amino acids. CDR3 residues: CASREQGASGNTIYF. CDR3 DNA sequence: TGTGCCAGCAGAGAACAGGGGGCGTCTGGAAACACCATATATTTT.

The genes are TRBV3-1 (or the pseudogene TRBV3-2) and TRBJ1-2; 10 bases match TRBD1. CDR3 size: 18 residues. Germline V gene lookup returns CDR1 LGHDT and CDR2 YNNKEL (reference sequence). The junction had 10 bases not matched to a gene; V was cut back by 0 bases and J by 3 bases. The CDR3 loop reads CASSQDQGAGQGYYGYTF. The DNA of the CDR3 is TGTGCCAGCAGCCAAGATCAGGGCGCGGGACAGGGGTACTATGGCTACACCTTC.

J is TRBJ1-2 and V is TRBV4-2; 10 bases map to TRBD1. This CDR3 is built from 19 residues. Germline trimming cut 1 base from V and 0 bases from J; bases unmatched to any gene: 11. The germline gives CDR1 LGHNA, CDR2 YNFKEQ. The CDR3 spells CASSQAIGTGENANYGYTF. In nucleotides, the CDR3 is TGTGCCAGCAGCCAAGCTATTGGGACAGGGGAGAATGCTAACTATGGCTACACCTTC.

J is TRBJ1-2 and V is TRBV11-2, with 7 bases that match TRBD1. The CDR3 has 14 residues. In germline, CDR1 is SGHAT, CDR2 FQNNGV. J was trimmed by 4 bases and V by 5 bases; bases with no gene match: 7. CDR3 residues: CASSANRGGYGYTF. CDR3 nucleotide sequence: TGTGCCAGCAGCGCAAACAGGGGAGGCTATGGCTACACCTTC.